This entry features one T cell receptor (beta chain) sequence. Germline values: CDR1 MNHEY, CDR2 SVGAGI. Trimming left V 5 bases short and J 4 bases short, with 11 bases between. CDR3 length: 13 amino acids. The method was immunoSEQ multiplex PCR; TCRdb's version includes in-frame clones alone and lacks a portion of them. The table records around 160,000 clones, approximately 90% of them present only once. This record belongs to a study of blood T cell repertoires in COVID-19. Study-level information: Samples taken during acute and convalescent COVID-19 were collected in the United States, Italy and Spain.

The TCR originated in a woman aged 40 to 55 who had been exposed to COVID-19. The chain recombines TRBV6-5 with TRBJ1-2, with a tentative D call TRBD1 (5 bases). The source material was PBMCs or T cells enriched from blood (not recorded which). The CDR3 region is CASSTGASYGYTF. The CDR3 region has the DNA TGTGCCAGCAGTACTGGGGCGAGCTATGGCTACACCTTC.